Reported below is one TCR beta chain. These data belong to a study of blood T cell repertoires in COVID-19. Study as a whole: COVID-19 samples collected from the United States, Italy and Spain covered acute and convalescent phases. Nucleic acid was either cDNA or gDNA, and it came from T cells, B-cell-depleted T cells, or PBMCs.

The CDR3 is 15 residues long. Looked up from germline, CDR1 is LGHDT and CDR2 is YNNKEL (reference sequence). The V end was cut by 5 bases, the J end by 2 bases, with 16 bases between. Original analysis: For nucleated cells, counts were estimated from reference gene primer amplification. Profiling relied on immunoSEQ multiplex PCR, and the TCRdb table lists in-frame clones only, not all of them. V and J calls and clone size are copied from that table; D and trimming were computed from the DNA. The profile shows tens of thousands of clones, around nine tenths of them singletons. This clonotype was sampled from a human donor in a cohort sampled during active COVID-19. The specimen was peripheral blood. The V call is TRBV3-1 (or the pseudogene TRBV3-2), the J call TRBJ2-7, with D tentatively TRBD2 (5 bases). The CDR3 DNA follows: TGTGCCAGCAGCGGAGGACGCGCTTTGGCCTACGAGCAGTACTTC. Translated: CASSGGRALAYEQYF.